A selection of T cell receptor beta chains follows, all from one sample in a study of cytomegalovirus exposure and HLA in healthy donors. Libraries were prepared by immunoSEQ multiplex PCR; TCRdb keeps only in-frame clonotypes and omits some of them. The sample gives about 140,000 clones, around 80% of which show up once; nearly 7% is in the top ten. Sequencing was done on a sample of PBMCs. These receptors were taken from a man in his forties in good health and CMV-seropositive. CDR3s include the opening cysteine and the closing phenylalanine or tryptophan. The D gene is left open where the match is weak. For some rows the clone size is stated as once, few or many, or as a class when expanded; others skip it.

v_gene: TRBV5-5; d_gene: NA; abundance: NA; j_gene: TRBJ1-5; CDR3nt: TGTGCCAGCAGCTTGCCCAGGGGCGCCCAGCATTTT; CDR3aa: CASSLPRGAQHF
v_gene: TRBV5-1; d_gene: NA; abundance: NA; j_gene: TRBJ2-5; CDR3nt: TGCGCCAGCAGCTTGGGAGTTTCGGACTCCCTCGGGGAGACCCAGTACTTC; CDR3aa: CASSLGVSDSLGETQYF
v_gene: TRBV5-1; d_gene: NA; abundance: NA; j_gene: TRBJ2-2; CDR3nt: TGCGCCAGCAGGAGCGAGAACACCGGGGAGCTGTTTTTT; CDR3aa: CASRSENTGELFF
v_gene: TRBV9; d_gene: TRBD1; abundance: NA; j_gene: TRBJ1-2; CDR3nt: TGTGCCAGCAGTCCCACGCCCCGGGACAGCTATGGCTACACCTTC; CDR3aa: CASSPTPRDSYGYTF
v_gene: TRBV5-6; d_gene: TRBD1; abundance: NA; j_gene: TRBJ2-7; CDR3nt: TGTGCCAGCAGCTTGGAAGGGACAGGGCCCTACGAGCAGTACTTC; CDR3aa: CASSLEGTGPYEQYF
v_gene: TRBV5-1; d_gene: TRBD1; abundance: NA; j_gene: TRBJ2-1; CDR3nt: TGCGCCAGCAGCATGGACAGGTACAATGAGCAGTTCTTC; CDR3aa: CASSMDRYNEQFF
v_gene: TRBV5-1; d_gene: NA; abundance: NA; j_gene: TRBJ1-5; CDR3nt: TGCGCCAGCAGGCCAGATAGCAATCAGCCCCAGCATTTT; CDR3aa: CASRPDSNQPQHF
v_gene: TRBV25-1; d_gene: TRBD1; abundance: NA; j_gene: TRBJ1-4; CDR3nt: TGTGCCAGCAGGAAGACAGGGAAAAATGAAAAACTGTTTTTT; CDR3aa: CASRKTGKNEKLFF
v_gene: TRBV27; d_gene: TRBD1; abundance: NA; j_gene: TRBJ1-6; CDR3nt: TGTGCCAGCAGTCGCGGGACAGGGGGCAGGGGGAATTCACCCCTCCACTTT; CDR3aa: CASSRGTGGRGNSPLHF
v_gene: TRBV19; d_gene: NA; abundance: NA; j_gene: TRBJ1-1; CDR3nt: TGTGCCAGTAGTATCCAGGGTTTAATAGACACTGAAGCTTTCTTT; CDR3aa: CASSIQGLIDTEAFF
v_gene: TRBV30; d_gene: TRBD2; abundance: NA; j_gene: TRBJ2-5; CDR3nt: TGTGCCTGGAGTGTCCTAGCGGGAGGTGAGACCCAGTACTTC; CDR3aa: CAWSVLAGGETQYF
v_gene: TRBV6-1; d_gene: NA; abundance: NA; j_gene: TRBJ2-7; CDR3nt: TGTGCCAGCAGTGGTGAGGGCAGAACTGGCGAGCAGTACTTC; CDR3aa: CASSGEGRTGEQYF
v_gene: TRBV5-1; d_gene: NA; abundance: once; j_gene: TRBJ2-7; CDR3nt: TGCGCCAGCAGCTTGGGGGGAGGCTCCTACGAGCAGTACTTC; CDR3aa: CASSLGGGSYEQYF
v_gene: TRBV9; d_gene: NA; abundance: few; j_gene: TRBJ1-2; CDR3nt: TGTGCCAGCAGCGTCGTCCCAGGGCTCGATGGCTACACCTTC; CDR3aa: CASSVVPGLDGYTF
v_gene: TRBV2; d_gene: TRBD1; abundance: NA; j_gene: TRBJ2-1; CDR3nt: TGTGCCAGCACTGGGGACAGGGTCATTCCCTACAATGAGCAGTTCTTC; CDR3aa: CASTGDRVIPYNEQFF
v_gene: TRBV6-1; d_gene: TRBD2; abundance: few; j_gene: TRBJ2-1; CDR3nt: TGTGCCAGCAGCACCGGGACTAGCGGTCTGAATGAGCAGTTCTTC; CDR3aa: CASSTGTSGLNEQFF
v_gene: TRBV7-6; d_gene: TRBD1; abundance: NA; j_gene: TRBJ2-7; CDR3nt: TGTGCCAGCAGCCCACGGACAGGGGACTACGAGCAGTACTTC; CDR3aa: CASSPRTGDYEQYF
v_gene: TRBV7-6; d_gene: TRBD1; abundance: few; j_gene: TRBJ2-7; CDR3nt: TGTGCCAGCAGCCGGACAGGGGGCTACGAGCAGTACTTC; CDR3aa: CASSRTGGYEQYF
v_gene: TRBV4-2; d_gene: TRBD2; abundance: NA; j_gene: TRBJ2-7; CDR3nt: TGTGCCAGCAGCCAAGCTAGCGGGGGGGCCGGCGAGCAGTACTTC; CDR3aa: CASSQASGGAGEQYF
v_gene: TRBV7-2; d_gene: TRBD1; abundance: NA; j_gene: TRBJ1-1; CDR3nt: TGTGCCAGCAGCACCCAGACAGGGGGCAGGACTGAAGCTTTCTTT; CDR3aa: CASSTQTGGRTEAFF
v_gene: TRBV2; d_gene: TRBD1; abundance: few; j_gene: TRBJ1-1; CDR3nt: TGTGCCAGCAGAGGACAGGGTAGAGAAACTGAAGCTTTCTTT; CDR3aa: CASRGQGRETEAFF
v_gene: TRBV28; d_gene: TRBD2; abundance: NA; j_gene: TRBJ2-1; CDR3nt: TGTGCCAGCAGTAGGGGCGGGGGACGATACAATGAGCAGTTCTTC; CDR3aa: CASSRGGGRYNEQFF
v_gene: TRBV7-2; d_gene: TRBD2; abundance: NA; j_gene: TRBJ2-7; CDR3nt: TGTGCCAGCAGGACTAGCGGGAGCTCTAACGAGCAGTACTTC; CDR3aa: CASRTSGSSNEQYF
v_gene: TRBV29-1; d_gene: TRBD1; abundance: once; j_gene: TRBJ1-2; CDR3nt: TGCAGCGTCCGGACAGGGGGCGAAGGATGGGATGGCTACACCTTC; CDR3aa: CSVRTGGEGWDGYTF
v_gene: TRBV18; d_gene: TRBD1; abundance: NA; j_gene: TRBJ1-1; CDR3nt: TGTGCCAGCTCACCCTACCTACAAGGGGGCCGGAGCACTGAAGCTTTCTTT; CDR3aa: CASSPYLQGGRSTEAFF
v_gene: TRBV4-1; d_gene: NA; abundance: NA; j_gene: TRBJ1-5; CDR3nt: TGCGCCAGCAGCCAAGATCTTGGGCTGATCAATCAGCCCCAGCATTTT; CDR3aa: CASSQDLGLINQPQHF
v_gene: TRBV28; d_gene: TRBD1; abundance: NA; j_gene: TRBJ1-2; CDR3nt: TGTGCCACCAAGACGGGACAGGGGCACTATGGCTACACCTTC; CDR3aa: CATKTGQGHYGYTF